Listed here are 14 T cell receptor beta chains from one sample, sequenced in a study of blood T cell repertoires in COVID-19. Clones were read by immunoSEQ multiplex PCR, and TCRdb kept only the in-frame ones, dropping some. The repertoire consists of roughly 40,000 clones, with approximately 86% occurring once and the leading ten covering 25% to 35%. Specimen: peripheral blood. These receptor sequences come from an elderly woman with acute or convalescent COVID-19.

This rearrangement joins TRBV7-8 to TRBJ2-1; tentatively, D is TRBD1 (5 bases). The V gene lost 4 bases and the J gene lost 8 bases, with 12 bases spanning the gap. The CDR3 length is 13 residues. Germline values: CDR1 SGHVS, CDR2 FQNEAQ. CDR3 region: CASSSNRIHEQFF. CDR3 nucleotides: TGTGCCAGCAGCTCCAACAGGATCCATGAGCAGTTCTTC.

The rearrangement joins TRBV11-2 to TRBJ2-3; 11 bases line up with TRBD2. This CDR3 spans 17 amino acids. Trimming removed 1 base from V and 4 bases from J; junction bases left unmatched: 7. CDR1 is SGHAT, CDR2 FQNNGV, per germline. CDR3 bases: TGTGCCAGCAGCTTAGGACTAGCGGGACGAGGCGCAGATACGCAGTATTTT. Amino acid sequence: CASSLGLAGRGADTQYF.

The V and J genes are TRBV6-5 and TRBJ1-1, with 10 bases lining up with TRBD1. V lost 6 bases to trimming and J lost 8 bases; unmatched junction nucleotides: 9. This CDR3 is 14 amino acids long. Germline CDR1 MNHEY, CDR2 SVGAGI. Written as DNA, the CDR3 is TGTGCCAGCAGATCCGGGACAGGGGCGTTAGAAGCTTTCTTT. Translating it yields CASRSGTGALEAFF.

The V and J genes are TRBV13 and TRBJ2-1; TRBD2 is a possible D gene (6 bases). V was cut by 5 bases and J by 5 bases, with 16 bases left in between. This CDR3 has 15 residues. Germline V gene sequence: CDR1 PRHDT, CDR2 FYEKMQ (reference sequence). The CDR3 region is CASSERATNHNEQFF. In DNA form, the CDR3 reads TGTGCCAGCAGCGAGCGGGCCACAAACCACAATGAGCAGTTCTTC.

The gene calls are TRBV7-2 and TRBJ2-5; TRBD2 is a possible D gene (7 bases). Between the trimmed V and J ends, which lost 5 bases and 10 bases, there was a span of 20 bases. The CDR3 covers 14 residues. CDR1 SGHTA and CDR2 FQGNSA come from the germline V gene. Here the CDR3 reads CASSPGRGRASQYF. DNA of the CDR3: TGTGCCAGCAGCCCGGGGAGGGGGAGGGCGAGCCAGTACTTC.

V gene TRBV24-1 combines with J gene TRBJ2-7; D may be TRBD2 (6 bases). This CDR3 is 18 amino acids long. Germline V lookup: CDR1 KGHDR, CDR2 SFDVKD. Trimming removed 12 bases at V and 2 bases at J, with 31 bases between. Here the CDR3 reads CAHPPRDWILLTTYEQYF. CDR3 nucleotides: TGTGCCCACCCCCCAAGGGACTGGATTCTCCTTACAACCTACGAGCAGTACTTC.

The rearrangement links TRBV14 to TRBJ2-4; the D gene is possibly TRBD2 (6 bases). V shed 3 bases and J shed 9 bases, with 12 bases lying between them. The germline V gene has CDR1 SGHDN and CDR2 FVKESK. This CDR3 is 13 amino acids long. The CDR3 loop reads CASSQFYGGIQYF. The CDR3 DNA reads TGTGCCAGCAGCCAGTTCTACGGGGGCATTCAGTACTTC.

This sequence joins TRBV28 and TRBJ2-5; a possible D gene is TRBD2 (6 bases). This CDR3 comprises 12 residues. Trimming took 8 bases from V and 4 from J, leaving 11 bases between them. Germline CDR1 is MDHEN and CDR2 is SYDVKM. CDR3: CASSGSLETQYF. CDR3 sequence (DNA): TGTGCCAGCTCCGGGAGCCTAGAGACCCAGTACTTC.

In its sample, this clone was seen a few times. The genes are TRBV14 and TRBJ1-2; TRBD1 aligns across 7 bases. The CDR3 runs to 13 residues. The J segment lost 7 bases and the V segment lost 2 bases, leaving 4 bases of the junction unmatched. In germline, CDR1 is SGHDN, CDR2 FVKESK. The CDR3 region has the DNA TGTGCCAGCAGCCAATCCAGGACAGGTGGCTACACCTTC. Protein sequence: CASSQSRTGGYTF.

Of note for this clone: In the same sample, other DNA sequences code for this CDR3. V and J are TRBV6-5 and TRBJ2-1, with unresolved D. CDR1 is MNHEY and CDR2 is SVGAGI in the germline V gene. The CDR3 extends over 11 amino acids. Trimming cost V 6 bases and J 3 bases, with 3 bases left between them. Here the CDR3 DNA reads TGTGCCAGCAGCCTCTACAATGAGCAGTTCTTC. This sequence encodes CASSLYNEQFF.

The rearrangement uses TRBV28 and TRBJ2-7; 7 positions agree with TRBD1. The CDR3 loop spans 14 amino acids. Looked up from germline, CDR1 is MDHEN and CDR2 is SYDVKM. Trimming removed 4 bases from V and 0 bases from J; junction bases left unmatched: 3. This CDR3 reads CASSSGTDSYEQYF. The CDR3 DNA follows: TGTGCCAGCAGTTCCGGGACAGACTCCTACGAGCAGTACTTC.

This rearrangement joins TRBV19 to TRBJ1-1; D is ambiguous. Trimming took 7 bases from V and 1 from J, leaving 10 bases between them. Germline CDR1 is LNHDA and CDR2 is SQIVND (reference sequence). The CDR3 sequence is 13 residues long. CDR3: CASKENGNTEAFF. As DNA, the CDR3 is TGTGCCAGTAAAGAGAACGGGAACACTGAAGCTTTCTTT.

This rearrangement joins TRBV2 to TRBJ2-3, with TRBD2 matching 9 bases. With V trimmed by 9 bases and J by 1 base, 2 bases remained unmatched. CDR1 SNHLY and CDR2 FYNNEI come from the germline V gene. This CDR3 spans 13 amino acids. DNA for the CDR3: TGTGCCAGGAGGACTAGCGGCACAGATACGCAGTATTTT. This sequence encodes CARRTSGTDTQYF. Drawing the rest from reference TRBV2 and TRBJ2-3, the complete variable domain is EPEVTQTPSHQVTQMGQEVILRCVPISNHLYFYWYRQILGQKVEFLVSFYNNEISEKSEIFDDQFSVERPDGSNFTLKIRSTKLEDSAMYFCARRTSGTDTQYFGPGTRLTVL.

The CDR3 loop reads CASSSRNGQGPLQQYF. The CDR3 bases are TGTGCCAGCAGCTCTCGCAACGGACAGGGACCATTACAGCAGTACTTC. The gene calls are TRBV5-5 and TRBJ2-7, with 8 bases fitting TRBD1. This CDR3 is built from 16 residues. The germline V gene has CDR1 SGHKS and CDR2 YYEKEE (reference sequence). With 3 bases clipped from V and 8 bases from J, the junction kept 16 bases outside the gene matches.